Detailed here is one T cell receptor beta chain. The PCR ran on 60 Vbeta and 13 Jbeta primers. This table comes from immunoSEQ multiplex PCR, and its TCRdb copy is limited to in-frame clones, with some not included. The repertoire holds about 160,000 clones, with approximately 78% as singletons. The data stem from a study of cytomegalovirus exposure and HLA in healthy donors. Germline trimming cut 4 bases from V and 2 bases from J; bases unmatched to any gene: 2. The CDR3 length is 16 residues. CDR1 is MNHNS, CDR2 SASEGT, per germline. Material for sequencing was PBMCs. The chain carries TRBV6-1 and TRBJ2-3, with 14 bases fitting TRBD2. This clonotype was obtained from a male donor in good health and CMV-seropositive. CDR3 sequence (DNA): TGTGCCAGCAGTGGGACTAGCGGGGGGCCCACAGATACGCAGTATTTT. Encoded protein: CASSGTSGGPTDTQYF.